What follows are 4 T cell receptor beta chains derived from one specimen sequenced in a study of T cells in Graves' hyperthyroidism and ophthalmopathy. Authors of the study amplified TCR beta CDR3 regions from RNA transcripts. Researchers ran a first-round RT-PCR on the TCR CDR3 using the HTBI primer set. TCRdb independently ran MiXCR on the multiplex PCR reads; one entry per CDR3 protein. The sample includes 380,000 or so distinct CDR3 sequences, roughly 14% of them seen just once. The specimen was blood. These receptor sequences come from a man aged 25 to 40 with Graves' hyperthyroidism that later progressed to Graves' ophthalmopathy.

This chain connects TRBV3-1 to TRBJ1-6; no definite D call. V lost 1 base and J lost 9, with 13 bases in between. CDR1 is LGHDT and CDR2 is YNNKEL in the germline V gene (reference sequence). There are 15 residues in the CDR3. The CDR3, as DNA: TGTGCCAGCAGCCAAGCTTCCGGATTGGGTTCACCCCTCCACTTT. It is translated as CASSQASGLGSPLHF.

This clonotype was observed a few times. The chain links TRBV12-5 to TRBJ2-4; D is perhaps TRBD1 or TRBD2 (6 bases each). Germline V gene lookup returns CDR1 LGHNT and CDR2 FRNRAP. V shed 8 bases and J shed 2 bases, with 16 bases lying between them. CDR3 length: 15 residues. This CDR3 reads CASTFGGLPKNIQYF. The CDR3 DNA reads TGTGCTAGTACTTTCGGGGGCTTACCCAAAAACATTCAGTACTTC.

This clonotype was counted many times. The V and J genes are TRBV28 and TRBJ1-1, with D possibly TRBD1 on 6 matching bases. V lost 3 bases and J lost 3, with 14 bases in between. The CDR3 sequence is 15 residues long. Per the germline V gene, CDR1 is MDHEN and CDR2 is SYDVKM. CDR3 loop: CASSFWGRGDTEAFF. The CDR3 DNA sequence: TGTGCCAGCAGTTTTTGGGGCAGGGGCGACACTGAAGCTTTCTTT. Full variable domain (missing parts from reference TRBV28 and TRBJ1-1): DVKVTQSSRYLVKRTGEKVFLECVQDMDHENMFWYRQDPGLGLRLIYFSYDVKMKEKGDIPEGYSVSREKKERFSLILESASTNQTSMYLCASSFWGRGDTEAFFGQGTRLTVV.

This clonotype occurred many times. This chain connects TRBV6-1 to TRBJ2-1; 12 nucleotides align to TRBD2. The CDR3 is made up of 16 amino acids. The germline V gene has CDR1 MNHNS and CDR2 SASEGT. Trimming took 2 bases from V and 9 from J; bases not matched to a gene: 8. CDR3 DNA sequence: TGTGCCAGCAGTGAATTACTAGCGGGGGGATTACTTGAGCAGTTCTTC. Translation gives CASSELLAGGLLEQFF.